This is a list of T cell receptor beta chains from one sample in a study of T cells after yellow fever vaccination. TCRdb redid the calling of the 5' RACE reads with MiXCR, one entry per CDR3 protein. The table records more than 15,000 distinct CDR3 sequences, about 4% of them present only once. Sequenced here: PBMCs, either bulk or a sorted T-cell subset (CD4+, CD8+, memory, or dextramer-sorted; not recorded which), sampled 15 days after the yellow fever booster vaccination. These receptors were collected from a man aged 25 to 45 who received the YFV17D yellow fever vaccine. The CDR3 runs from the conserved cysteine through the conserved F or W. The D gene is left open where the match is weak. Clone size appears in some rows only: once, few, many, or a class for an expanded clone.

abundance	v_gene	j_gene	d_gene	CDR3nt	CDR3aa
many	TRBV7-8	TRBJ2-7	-	TGTGCCAGCAGCTTAGCAGGGAACCCCTACGAGCAGTACTTC	CASSLAGNPYEQYF
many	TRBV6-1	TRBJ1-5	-	TGTGCCAGCAGTGAAGCGCTTTTCCCCCCGCCGCATTTT	CASSEALFPPPHF
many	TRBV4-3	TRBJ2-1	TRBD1	TGCGCCAGCAGCCGAAACAGGGGGTACAATGAGCAGTTCTTC	CASSRNRGYNEQFF
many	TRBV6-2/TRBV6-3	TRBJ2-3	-	TGTGCCAGCAGTAGAGGGAGCGCAGATACGCAGTATTTT	CASSRGSADTQYF
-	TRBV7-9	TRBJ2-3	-	TGTGCCAGCGGCCCTGGACTCCCGGGGAGCACAGATACGCAGTATTTT	CASGPGLPGSTDTQYF
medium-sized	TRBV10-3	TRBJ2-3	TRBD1	TGTGCCATCAGTGATCGACAGGGGGGTGGTACGCAGTATTTT	CAISDRQGGGTQYF
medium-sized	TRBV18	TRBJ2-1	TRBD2	TGTGCCAGCTCACCGGGACTAGCGGGAAACAATGAGCAGTTCTTC	CASSPGLAGNNEQFF
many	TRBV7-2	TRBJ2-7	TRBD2	TGTGCCAGCAGCTTAGGAACCGTTGCGGGAGCGTACGAGCAGTACTTC	CASSLGTVAGAYEQYF
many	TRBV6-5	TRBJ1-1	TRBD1	TGTGCCAGCAGTCAGAACAGGGGTGGCACTGAAGCTTTCTTT	CASSQNRGGTEAFF
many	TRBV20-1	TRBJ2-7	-	TGCAGTGCAAGCCAGGGGCTCTACGAGCAGTACTTC	CSASQGLYEQYF
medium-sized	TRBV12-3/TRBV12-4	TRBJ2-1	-	TGTGCCAGCAGCCTAGACTCCTACAATGAGCAGTTCTTC	CASSLDSYNEQFF
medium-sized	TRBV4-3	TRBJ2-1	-	TGCGCCAGCAGCCAAGTCCTTGACGGCTCCTACAATGAGCAGTTCTTC	CASSQVLDGSYNEQFF
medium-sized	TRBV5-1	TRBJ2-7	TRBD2	TGCGCCAGCAGACAAGCGGGAGGATACTACGAGCAGTACTTC	CASRQAGGYYEQYF
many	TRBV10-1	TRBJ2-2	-	TGCGCCAGCGGACCCTCGGCAAACACCGGGGAGCTGTTTTTT	CASGPSANTGELFF